What follows are 20 T cell receptor beta chains derived from one specimen sequenced in a study of T cell repertoires and HLA-DP antigens. These receptors are not linked to any known antigen. Repertoires were generated with immunoSEQ multiplex PCR, while TCRdb's copy carries only in-frame clones and drops some. The table records about 73,000 clones, about four fifths of them present only once. The sequenced material came from CD4+ T cells from PBMCs. The source of these receptors is a man aged 60 to 75 in good health and CMV-seronegative.

The chain combines TRBV5-1 with TRBJ2-5, with TRBD1 identical over 10 bases. V lost 0 bases and J lost 5; bases outside the gene matches: 7. Germline CDR1 is SGHRS and CDR2 is YFSETQ. The CDR3 runs 16 residues. The CDR3 DNA reads as TGCGCCAGCAGCTTGGGGGGACAGGGGAATTACGAGACCCAGTACTTC. Its translation: CASSLGGQGNYETQYF.

This chain links TRBV9 with TRBJ2-1, with D maybe TRBD2 (5 bases). Germline V gene lookup returns CDR1 SGDLS and CDR2 YYNGEE. This CDR3 is built from 15 residues. The V gene lost 5 bases and the J gene lost 5 bases, with 17 bases spanning the gap. The CDR3 DNA reads TGTGCCAGCAGTGCTGGGCTAGCACAAAACAATGAGCAGTTCTTC. This translates into CASSAGLAQNNEQFF. The full variable domain, with the rest looked up from reference TRBV9 and TRBJ2-1, is DSGVTQTPKHLITATGQRVTLRCSPRSGDLSVYWYQQSLDQGLQFLIQYYNGEERAKGNILERFSAQQFPDLHSELNLSSLELGDSALYFCASSAGLAQNNEQFFGPGTRLTVL.

This clone appeared a single time. V usage is TRBV4-3 and J usage is TRBJ2-3; D perhaps matches TRBD2 (6 bases). This CDR3 has 16 residues. Trimming stripped 0 bases from V and 2 bases from J, with 12 bases between. Looked up from germline, CDR1 is LGHNA and CDR2 is YSLEER. The CDR3 region has the DNA TGCGCCAGCAGCCAAGATATAGCGGTCCCCACAGATACGCAGTATTTT. Amino acid sequence: CASSQDIAVPTDTQYF.

The chain recombines TRBV7-2 with TRBJ1-5, with D possibly matching TRBD1 (6 bases). This CDR3 contains 16 residues. The V gene lost 1 base and the J gene lost 7 bases, with 17 bases spanning the gap. The germline V gene encodes CDR1 SGHTA and CDR2 FQGNSA. The chain's CDR3 is CASSLGSATQGQPQHF. The CDR3 DNA reads as TGTGCCAGCAGCTTAGGTTCAGCAACACAGGGCCAGCCCCAGCATTTT.

J is TRBJ1-2 and V is TRBV6-6, with TRBD1 identical over 7 bases. This CDR3 is 15 amino acids long. The germline CDR1 and CDR2 sequences are MNHNY and SVGAGI (reference sequence). With 6 bases clipped from V and 4 bases from J, the junction kept 11 bases outside the gene matches. The CDR3 sequence: CASSSTGRVFYGYTF. The CDR3 DNA follows: TGTGCCAGCAGCTCGACAGGGAGAGTATTCTATGGCTACACCTTC.

The rearrangement uses TRBV7-2 and TRBJ1-2, with TRBD1 matching 8 bases. CDR1 is SGHTA and CDR2 is FQGNSA in the germline V gene. J gave up 7 bases and V 5 bases, and 12 bases lay outside the gene matches. The CDR3 runs 15 residues. The CDR3 protein is CASSATGAVLGGYTF. The CDR3 DNA follows: TGTGCCAGCAGCGCGACAGGGGCCGTCTTAGGTGGCTACACCTTC. The full variable domain, in which reference TRBV7-2 and TRBJ1-2 provide the parts outside the CDR3, is GAGVSQSPSNKVTEKGKDVELRCDPISGHTALYWYRQSLGQGLEFLIYFQGNSAPDKSGLPSDRFSAERTGGSVSTLTIQRTQQEDSAVYLCASSATGAVLGGYTFGSGTRLTVV.

This clone occurred once. The rearrangement links TRBV19 to TRBJ1-2, with a weak D call TRBD1 (5 bases). Germline V gene data show CDR1 as LNHDA and CDR2 as SQIVND (reference sequence). The CDR3 sequence is 13 residues long. Trimming removed 8 bases from V and 4 bases from J, with 14 bases in between. CDR3 sequence reads: CASVAGAAYGYTF. The CDR3 DNA reads TGTGCCAGTGTCGCCGGGGCGGCCTATGGCTACACCTTC. Variable domain in full (rest from reference TRBV19 and TRBJ1-2): DGGITQSPKYLFRKEGQNVTLSCEQNLNHDAMYWYRQDPGQGLRLIYYSQIVNDFQKGDIAEGYSVSREKKESFPLTVTSAQKNPTAFYLCASVAGAAYGYTFGSGTRLTVV.

CDR3 nucleotide sequence: TGTGCCAGCAGCTTCGGGGGGGAGGATGAGCAGTTCTTC. Translating gives CASSFGGEDEQFF. The rearrangement links TRBV7-6 to TRBJ2-1; 8 nucleotides agree with TRBD2. J gave up 8 bases and V 3 bases, and 3 bases lay outside the gene matches. Germline CDR1 reads SGHVS; CDR2 reads FNYEAQ. CDR3 length: 13 amino acids.

In its sample, this clone was seen once. The chain recombines TRBV19 with TRBJ1-2, with 7 bases lining up with TRBD1. After removal of 7 bases from V and 2 bases from J, the junction contained 10 bases not matched to a gene. Germline CDR1 reads LNHDA; CDR2 reads SQIVND (reference sequence). CDR3 length: 15 amino acids. The CDR3 nucleotides are TGTGCCAGTACCACCCCGGGCAGGGGGAACTATGGCTACACCTTC. The encoded protein is CASTTPGRGNYGYTF.

The rearrangement uses TRBV30 and TRBJ2-3; D call uncertain. The length of the CDR3 is 13 residues. The germline CDR1 and CDR2 sequences are GTSNPN and SVGIG (reference sequence). V lost 1 base and J 1 base, leaving 6 bases between the germline ends. CDR3 bases: TGTGCCTGGAGTGGCACAGGCACAGATACGCAGTATTTT. Its translation is CAWSGTGTDTQYF.

V usage is TRBV6-6 and J usage is TRBJ1-3, with 7 bases matching TRBD1. The germline CDR1 and CDR2 sequences are MNHNY and SVGAGI (reference sequence). CDR3 size: 12 residues. With V trimmed by 10 bases and J by 2 bases, 2 bases remained unmatched. This CDR3 is CATQGAGNTIYF. The CDR3, as DNA: TGTGCCACTCAGGGGGCTGGAAACACCATATATTTT.

This sequence joins TRBV6-5 and TRBJ1-1; the D is unclear. This CDR3 spans 12 amino acids. In germline, CDR1 is MNHEY, CDR2 SVGAGI. Between the trimmed V and J ends, which lost 3 bases and 4 bases, there was a span of 6 bases. CDR3 nucleotides: TGTGCCAGCAGTTATGAGGGCACTGAAGCTTTCTTT. As protein: CASSYEGTEAFF.

The chain carries TRBV29-1 and TRBJ1-2; tentative D call: TRBD1 (5 bases). Germline lookup yields CDR1 SQVTM and CDR2 ANQGSEA. This CDR3 spans 15 amino acids. The V and J ends lost 5 bases and 0 bases respectively, with 16 bases between them. The CDR3 loop reads CSVRGLLRANYGYTF. The CDR3 nucleotides are TGCAGCGTTAGGGGCCTACTTAGGGCTAACTATGGCTACACCTTC.

The genes are TRBV2 and TRBJ2-7; D may match TRBD1 or TRBD2 (5 bases each). CDR3 length equals 12 residues. The germline V gene has CDR1 SNHLY and CDR2 FYNNEI. V shed 2 bases and J shed 6 bases, with 8 bases lying between them. The CDR3 DNA is TGTGCCAGCAGTGAATCGGGGCGCGAGCAGTACGTC. Translating gives CASSESGREQYV.

The V call is TRBV25-1, the J call TRBJ2-3, with 9 bases lining up with TRBD1. From germline, CDR1 is MGHDK and CDR2 SYGVNS. V gave up 6 bases and J gave up 4 bases; unmatched junction bases: 8. The CDR3 extends over 15 amino acids. CDR3 sequence reads: CASSHRGRGADTQYF. CDR3 DNA: TGTGCCAGCAGCCACAGGGGGCGAGGTGCAGATACGCAGTATTTT.

The CDR3 loop reads CASSPTGQGYHGYTF. CDR3 in DNA: TGTGCCAGCAGCCCCACGGGACAGGGGTATCATGGCTACACCTTC. The V and J genes are TRBV7-2 and TRBJ1-2, with 10 bases that match TRBD1. Germline CDR1 SGHTA, CDR2 FQGNSA. The junction had 9 bases not matched to a gene; V was cut back by 5 bases and J by 6 bases. CDR3 length: 15 residues.

The gene calls are TRBV7-2 and TRBJ1-4; perhaps TRBD1 as D (6 bases). The germline CDR1 and CDR2 sequences are SGHTA and FQGNSA. The CDR3 covers 13 residues. Trimming shortened V by 4 bases and J by 7 bases, and 10 bases separated the two germline ends. This chain's CDR3 is CASSSGVGEKLFF. The CDR3 bases are TGTGCCAGCAGCTCAGGGGTGGGTGAAAAACTGTTTTTT.

This clone ranks as medium-sized. This sequence joins TRBV7-2 and TRBJ2-6; no definite D call. Trimming stripped 7 bases from V and 0 bases from J, with 10 bases between. Germline V gene data show CDR1 as SGHTA and CDR2 as FQGNSA. This CDR3 has 15 amino acids. CDR3 loop: CASTVVLSGANVLTF. The CDR3 nucleotides read TGTGCCAGCACCGTCGTACTCTCTGGGGCCAACGTCCTGACTTTC. Drawing the rest from reference TRBV7-2 and TRBJ2-6, the complete variable domain is GAGVSQSPSNKVTEKGKDVELRCDPISGHTALYWYRQSLGQGLEFLIYFQGNSAPDKSGLPSDRFSAERTGGSVSTLTIQRTQQEDSAVYLCASTVVLSGANVLTFGAGSRLTVL.

The chain carries TRBV7-2 and TRBJ2-7, with a tentative D call TRBD2 (6 bases). Trimming removed 1 base at V and 4 bases at J, with 17 bases between. Germline V CDR1 and CDR2: SGHTA, FQGNSA. The CDR3 totals 16 residues. The CDR3 DNA is TGTGCCAGCAGCTTAGGCGGGGTCGTGGCTAGGTACGAGCAGTACTTC. Its protein product is CASSLGGVVARYEQYF.

This clone was picked up a small number of times. The chain links TRBV7-2 to TRBJ2-3; D unresolved. Trimming shortened V by 2 bases and J by 4 bases, and 7 bases separated the two germline ends. Per germline, CDR1 SGHTA and CDR2 FQGNSA. This CDR3 comprises 13 residues. Here the CDR3 DNA reads TGTGCCAGCAGCTTATACTTGTCAGATACGCAGTATTTT. This translates into CASSLYLSDTQYF.